This TCR beta chain was documented in a study of neurological immune-mediated disorders. Overall study findings and caveats: The absence of shared CDR3 amino acid sequences among expanded clones across subjects suggests private repertoires in all groups.

Regarding time point: longitudinal time-point 2. Unsorted libraries were derived from 2 million PBMCs stored at -80 C. CDR3 length: 14 amino acids. V lost 5 bases, J lost 4 bases, and 6 bases stayed unmatched. CDR1 DFQATT and CDR2 SNEGSKA come from the germline V gene (reference sequence). As for this clonotype: No antigen is known for it.

As for the cDNA, it was generated by 5'RACE with 10-nucleotide random UMIs. A single record per CDR3 protein comes from TCRdb applying MiXCR to the 5' RACE reads. The table includes some 87,000 distinct CDR3 sequences, around 14% detected once. This TCR was sampled from a female donor with HTLV-1-associated myelopathy (HAM/TSP). Source material: PBMCs. This sequence joins TRBV20-1 and TRBJ2-7; 12 bases map to TRBD1. CDR3 loop: CSARDRGQFYEQYF. CDR3 sequence (DNA): TGCAGTGCTCGGGACAGGGGGCAGTTTTACGAGCAGTACTTC.